The 5 T cell receptor delta chains presented below share a single source sample, sequenced in a study of γδ T cells in repeated Plasmodium falciparum infection. TCRdb reanalysed the multiplex PCR reads with CATT. This sample has 55,000 to 70,000 delta-chain clones, with around 1.7% found just once. Bulk repertoires came from Vgamma9/Vdelta2+ or Vdelta2-negative gammadelta T cells flow-sorted from PBMC. The sample taken for sequencing was gamma-delta T cells from blood. The receptor set was obtained from a pool of human donors (malaria-infected and uninfected, not separated).

This clone was observed a few times. A much larger clone differs from this one at a single base, so this may be a read error. The chain joins TRDV2 to TRDJ1; D is unclear. The J gene, left out of TCRdb, was set here by checking the DNA against germline. Germline CDR1 is GEAIGNYY and CDR2 is EKD. V lost 1 base to trimming and J lost 0 bases, with 8 bases between them. This CDR3 spans 14 amino acids. Here the CDR3 DNA reads TGTGCCTGTGACACTTTAATGTACACCGATAAACTCATCTTT. Protein: CACDTLMYTDKLIF.

This clone has just a few counts. The TCRdb record carries a much larger clone's protein, which differs from this DNA's translation at residue 7; a read error is the likely cause, and the protein listed here is the DNA translation. V and J are TRDV1 and TRDJ1, with TRDD3 matching over 11 bases. The germline V gene has CDR1 TSWWSYY and CDR2 QGS. J lost 0 bases, V lost 0 bases, and 21 bases had no gene match. The CDR3 is 23 amino acids. The CDR3 DNA reads as TGTGCTCTTGGGGAACTCTCTCCTACGAGGACCCTAAACTGGGGGATAGACACCGATAAACTCATCTTT. It translates to CALGELSPTRTLNWGIDTDKLIF.

This clone has more than one count but fewer than ten. TCRdb's protein, taken from a much larger clone, differs from this DNA's translation at residue 6, likely owing to a read error; the protein displayed comes from the DNA. V and J are TRDV1 and TRDJ1; D uncertain. As TCRdb names no J gene, one was assigned here on the basis of a DNA match to germline. The germline V gene encodes CDR1 TSWWSYY and CDR2 QGS. Between the trimmed V and J ends, which lost 5 bases and 2 bases, there was a span of 21 bases. CDR3 length equals 17 residues. CDR3: CALGSDLFHVKTDKLIF. The CDR3 coding sequence is TGTGCTCTTGGGAGCGACCTTTTTCACGTAAAAACCGATAAACTCATCTTT.

This clone was detected ten times or more. A far larger clone is just one base off, so this is likely a read error. Other nucleotide sequences in the sample specify the same CDR3. The chain combines TRDV1 with TRDJ1; no definite D call. The length of the CDR3 is 14 residues. CDR1 TSWWSYY and CDR2 QGS come from the germline V gene. The CDR3 DNA reads as TGTGCTCTTGGGGAACTCATCGGGTCCGACAAACTCATCTTT. Translating gives CALGELIGSDKLIF.

Of note for this clone: TCRdb attributes to this sequence the protein of a much larger clone, which differs from the DNA translation at residue 5; a read error is likely, and the protein displayed is translated from the DNA. This rearrangement joins TRDV1 to TRDJ1; 8 bases align to TRDD3. CDR3 length equals 23 residues. The V segment lost 4 bases and the J segment 3 bases; nucleotides outside the gene matches: 31. CDR1 TSWWSYY and CDR2 QGS come from the germline V gene. Here the CDR3 reads CALGGLFPSTLIIGGSGSDKLIF. CDR3 coding DNA: TGTGCTCTTGGGGGACTGTTTCCATCCACACTTATAATTGGGGGATCTGGATCCGATAAACTCATCTTT.